Shown below are 19 T cell receptor beta chains from a single sample sequenced in a study of shared T cell receptors in the human thymus. Libraries were prepared by immunoSEQ multiplex PCR; TCRdb keeps only in-frame clonotypes and omits some of them. Seen here are roughly 550,000 clones, around 78% observed once, and the top ten hold around 0.013%. These data were also reused for a study on human thymus T cells.

Material: thymocytes. The receptors stem from a boy under two years old with a congenital heart defect.

This clone was seen only once. The chain carries TRBV29-1 and TRBJ1-1; D might be TRBD1 (5 bases). CDR1 SQVTM and CDR2 ANQGSEA come from the germline V gene. This CDR3 region has 12 residues. The V end was cut by 7 bases, the J end by 2 bases, with 11 bases between. In nucleotides, the CDR3 is TGCAGCGCTAGACAGCTCAACACTGAAGCTTTCTTT. Translating it yields CSARQLNTEAFF. The complete variable domain, with remaining parts taken from reference TRBV29-1 and TRBJ1-1, reads SAVISQKPSRDICQRGTSLTIQCQVDSQVTMMFWYRQQPGQSLTLIATANQGSEATYESGFVIDKFPISRPNLTFSTLTVSNMSPEDSSIYLCSARQLNTEAFFGQGTRLTVV.

The chain recombines TRBV2 with TRBJ1-2; D remains ambiguous. This CDR3 contains 15 residues. The V end lost 2 bases, the J end lost 6 bases, and 16 bases lay between the germline ends. Germline-derived CDR1 and CDR2 are SNHLY and FYNNEI. The CDR3 DNA is TGTGCCAGCAGTGAAAAACTCAAATGGTTGCATGGCTACACCTTC. Translating it yields CASSEKLKWLHGYTF. The variable domain in full, with the rest retrieved from reference TRBV2 and TRBJ1-2, is EPEVTQTPSHQVTQMGQEVILRCVPISNHLYFYWYRQILGQKVEFLVSFYNNEISEKSEIFDDQFSVERPDGSNFTLKIRSTKLEDSAMYFCASSEKLKWLHGYTFGSGTRLTVV.

This sequence joins TRBV4-3 and TRBJ2-7, with 11 bases that match TRBD1. Germline CDR1 reads LGHNA; CDR2 reads YSLEER. The CDR3 is made up of 19 amino acids. J lost 5 bases, V lost 4 bases, and 19 bases had no gene match. The CDR3 is CASSRSRKSDRGLGDEQYF. CDR3 DNA sequence: TGCGCCAGCAGCCGTAGCAGGAAGTCGGACAGGGGGCTTGGGGACGAGCAGTACTTC.

The chain carries TRBV10-3 and TRBJ2-7; D is perhaps TRBD2 (6 bases). The CDR3 sequence is 15 residues long. V dropped 5 bases and J dropped 3 bases, with 17 bases sitting between them. Germline CDR1 is ENHRY and CDR2 is SYGVKD. The CDR3 nucleotides read TGTGCCATCAGTTTAGGAGGGACCAAAGACTACGAGCAGTACTTC. This gives the protein CAISLGGTKDYEQYF.

CDR3 in amino acids: CASTPSEGDSNQPQHF. The CDR3 DNA follows: TGTGCCAGTACCCCCTCAGAAGGGGATAGCAATCAGCCCCAGCATTTT. The genes are TRBV19 and TRBJ1-5; D possibly corresponds to TRBD1 (5 bases). The germline V gene encodes CDR1 LNHDA and CDR2 SQIVND (reference sequence). Between the trimmed V and J ends, which lost 7 bases and 0 bases, there was a span of 16 bases. The CDR3 is 16 residues long. Combining the CDR3 with reference TRBV19 and TRBJ1-5 gives the whole variable domain DGGITQSPKYLFRKEGQNVTLSCEQNLNHDAMYWYRQDPGQGLRLIYYSQIVNDFQKGDIAEGYSVSREKKESFPLTVTSAQKNPTAFYLCASTPSEGDSNQPQHFGDGTRLSIL.

J is TRBJ2-7 and V is TRBV28, with 7 nucleotides matching TRBD1. Trimming cost V 3 bases and J 6 bases; bases outside gene matches: 5. CDR3 length: 13 residues. Germline V gene data show CDR1 as MDHEN and CDR2 as SYDVKM. The CDR3 reads CASSLTGPGEQYF. The CDR3 DNA reads as TGTGCCAGCAGTTTGACAGGGCCGGGCGAGCAGTACTTC.

The V gene is TRBV15, the J gene TRBJ2-1; 13 bases are a match to TRBD2. With V trimmed by 0 bases and J by 9 bases, 14 bases remained unmatched. This CDR3 has 19 residues. Germline CDR1 LNHNV, CDR2 YYDKDF (reference sequence). This CDR3 is CATSRDETSGRAALGEQFF. The CDR3 DNA sequence: TGTGCCACCAGCAGAGATGAAACTAGCGGGAGGGCCGCTCTGGGTGAGCAGTTCTTC.

The rearrangement uses TRBV19 and TRBJ1-1, with 7 bases lining up with TRBD1. J lost 1 base, V lost 0 bases, and 5 bases had no gene match. The germline V gene encodes CDR1 LNHDA and CDR2 SQIVND (reference sequence). This CDR3 contains 16 residues. The CDR3 protein is CASSIDQTGANTEAFF. Written as DNA, the CDR3 is TGTGCCAGTAGTATAGACCAAACAGGGGCGAACACTGAAGCTTTCTTT.

This chain links TRBV11-2 with TRBJ2-3, with 13 bases aligning to TRBD2. There are 18 residues in the CDR3. The J segment lost 2 bases and the V segment lost 5 bases, leaving 10 bases of the junction unmatched. Germline V gene sequence: CDR1 SGHAT, CDR2 FQNNGV. The CDR3 region is CASSKTSGRTRITDTQYF. CDR3 DNA: TGTGCCAGCAGCAAGACTAGCGGGAGGACTCGGATCACAGATACGCAGTATTTT.

The gene calls are TRBV29-1 and TRBJ2-1, with 10 bases matching TRBD2. CDR1 SQVTM and CDR2 ANQGSEA come from the germline V gene. V gave up 5 bases and J gave up 7 bases; unmatched junction bases: 8. The CDR3 consists of 14 residues. Written as DNA, the CDR3 is TGCAGCGTTTCTCAGCGGGAGGGCCCGAATGAGCAGTTCTTC. Protein: CSVSQREGPNEQFF.

For the CDR3, the DNA is TGTGCCAGCAGTTCCGGGACAGGGGCCTACGAGCAGTACTTC. Translation gives CASSSGTGAYEQYF. This chain connects TRBV7-9 to TRBJ2-7, with TRBD1 matching over 10 bases. The V gene end was trimmed by 6 bases and the J gene end by 2 bases; junction bases not matched to a gene: 4. Germline CDR1 SEHNR, CDR2 FQNEAQ (reference sequence). The CDR3 loop spans 14 amino acids.

The chain uses TRBV12-5 and TRBJ2-3, with D perhaps matching TRBD1 (6 bases). The germline CDR1 and CDR2 sequences are LGHNT and FRNRAP. The CDR3 extends over 18 amino acids. V was shortened by 0 bases and J by 1 base, with 17 bases between the two germline ends. CDR3 coding DNA: TGTGCTAGTGGTTTGGTACGAGGACGCGAGGGGGGCACAGATACGCAGTATTTT. It is translated as CASGLVRGREGGTDTQYF.

The gene calls are TRBV4-3 and TRBJ1-2, with TRBD1 matching over 7 bases. Germline loops: CDR1 LGHNA, CDR2 YSLEER. The junction had 9 bases not matched to a gene; V was cut back by 1 base and J by 4 bases. The CDR3 sequence is 16 residues long. CDR3 sequence: CASSQAPTGLGYGYTF. The CDR3 DNA sequence: TGCGCCAGCAGCCAAGCCCCGACAGGGCTTGGCTATGGCTACACCTTC.

Concerning this clone itself: The identical CDR3 is also encoded by other nucleotide sequences in the sample. The V gene is TRBV7-9, the J gene TRBJ2-7; 7 bases fit TRBD1. This CDR3 has 13 amino acids. Losses at the gene ends were 3 bases for V and 4 bases for J; bases not matched to a gene: 3. Germline V CDR1 and CDR2: SEHNR, FQNEAQ (reference sequence). In DNA, the CDR3 is TGTGCCAGCAGCTTGGGACAGTTATACGAGCAGTACTTC. As protein: CASSLGQLYEQYF.

J is TRBJ2-1 and V is TRBV6-4; TRBD1 agrees at 11 bases. The CDR3 extends over 15 amino acids. The germline V gene has CDR1 MRHNA and CDR2 SNTAGT. The J segment lost 3 bases and the V segment lost 6 bases, leaving 4 bases of the junction unmatched. The CDR3 region has the DNA TGTGCCAGCAGAAAGGACAGGGGGCTCTACAATGAGCAGTTCTTC. Amino acid sequence: CASRKDRGLYNEQFF.

The V call is TRBV29-1, the J call TRBJ2-7; a possible D gene is TRBD2 (6 bases). V was trimmed by 5 bases and J by 1 base, leaving 12 bases between them. CDR3 size: 13 residues. Germline V gene sequence: CDR1 SQVTM, CDR2 ANQGSEA. The CDR3 DNA sequence: TGCAGCGTTTCTAGCGAGTCTTCCTACGAGCAGTACTTC. Its protein is CSVSSESSYEQYF.

J is TRBJ2-5 and V is TRBV7-3; D might be TRBD2 (5 bases). CDR1 is SGHTA and CDR2 is FQGTGA in the germline V gene. V lost 2 bases to trimming and J lost 5 bases, with 9 bases between them. The length of the CDR3 is 13 residues. CDR3 DNA sequence: TGTGCCAGCAGCTTACTAGCTGGGGAGACCCAGTACTTC. Protein: CASSLLAGETQYF.

The gene calls are TRBV12-5 and TRBJ1-1; the match to TRBD1 covers 9 bases. Trimming at V came to 5 bases and at J to 4 bases, leaving 8 bases not matched to a gene. Germline CDR1 and CDR2: LGHNT and FRNRAP. The CDR3 is 15 amino acids. Here the CDR3 reads CASGKTTGGGTEAFF. The CDR3 DNA sequence: TGTGCTAGTGGTAAAACGACAGGGGGGGGCACTGAAGCTTTCTTT.

The chain links TRBV7-9 to TRBJ2-2; possible D gene TRBD2, 6 bases. The CDR3 sequence is 14 residues long. V lost 5 bases to trimming and J lost 4 bases, with 11 bases between them. The V gene's germline CDR1 is SEHNR and CDR2 FQNEAQ (reference sequence). This CDR3 reads CASSPGLPTGELFF. Here the CDR3 DNA reads TGTGCCAGCAGCCCGGGACTTCCCACCGGGGAGCTGTTTTTT.